This paragraph reports one TCR beta chain. TCRdb's table, derived via immunoSEQ multiplex PCR, lists solely in-frame clones and lacks some. Of 120,000 to 150,000 clones in the sample, about nine tenths were seen once. Trimming cost V 2 bases and J 0 bases, with 10 bases left between them. Germline CDR1 KGHDR, CDR2 SFDVKD. The CDR3 length is 16 residues. The data originate from a study of blood T cell repertoires in COVID-19. Study-level information: Samples representing acute and convalescent COVID-19 were sourced from the United States, Italy and Spain.

The sample taken for sequencing was peripheral blood. This receptor was taken from a human donor in a cohort sampled during active COVID-19. The rearrangement uses TRBV24-1 and TRBJ2-1; D is unresolved. The CDR3 DNA reads as TGTGCCACCAGTGATTCAACTCCCGTCTCCTACAATGAGCAGTTCTTC. Protein: CATSDSTPVSYNEQFF.